A selection of T cell receptor beta chains follows, all from one sample in a study of graft-versus-host responses after intestinal transplantation. Measured with immunoSEQ multiplex PCR; TCRdb has only the in-frame clones, and not every one. The data show some 84,000 clones, with around 84% seen just once and roughly 0.8% held by the top ten. Their antigen targets remain unknown. The sample here was unstimulated CD4+ T cells sorted from spleen or lymph node cells, taken before intestinal transplant. The receptors here all came from a human donor who received an intestinal transplant. CDR3s include the opening cysteine and the closing phenylalanine or tryptophan. The D gene is left open where the match is weak. The size of a clone is reported for some rows only, either as once, few or many, or as a class for expanded clones.

clone_size j_call d_call v_call cdr3_nt cdr3_aa
. TRBJ2-3 TRBD2 TRBV9 TGTGCCAGCAGCGTAGAAGGCGGCGGGAGTCCCACAGATACGCAGTATTTT CASSVEGGGSPTDTQYF
. TRBJ1-5 TRBD1 TRBV29-1 TGCAGCGTTTCGACAGGGAGCCATCAGCCCCAGCATTTT CSVSTGSHQPQHF
. TRBJ2-7 . TRBV20-1 TGCAGTGTGGGGAGTTTCTACGAGCAGTACTTC CSVGSFYEQYF
once TRBJ2-3 TRBD2 TRBV6-1 TGTGCCAGCAGTGCGACTAGCGGGGGTCTCTGGCCAAACACAGATACGCAGTATTTT CASSATSGGLWPNTDTQYF
. TRBJ1-4 TRBD1 TRBV2 TGTGCCAGCCGAGGACAGGGGGCAACTAATGAAAAACTGTTTTTT CASRGQGATNEKLFF
. TRBJ1-3 TRBD1 TRBV11-2 TGTGCCAGCAGCCCCGGGACAGGGAGAGGAAACACCATATATTTT CASSPGTGRGNTIYF
. TRBJ2-5 . TRBV18 TGTGCCAGCTCACTCCTGGGAGCCCAAGAGACCCAGTACTTC CASSLLGAQETQYF
. TRBJ1-1 TRBD1 TRBV6-1 TGTGCCAGCAGTGCGTGGGCAGGGGGGACCACTGAAGCTTTCTTT CASSAWAGGTTEAFF
. TRBJ2-7 . TRBV7-6 TGTGCCAGCAGCTTAGTACAGGGTGGCGAGCAGTACTTC CASSLVQGGEQYF
. TRBJ2-1 TRBD2 TRBV7-9 TGTGCCAGCAGCCCCCGGCCTAGCGGGAGGGGTTCCTACAATGAGCAGTTCTTC CASSPRPSGRGSYNEQFF
. TRBJ1-1 TRBD1 TRBV18 TGTGCCAGCTCACGGGGACAGGGTGCCACTGAAGCTTTCTTT CASSRGQGATEAFF
. TRBJ1-2 TRBD1 TRBV5-6 TGTGCCAGCAGCCGGACAGGGCTGTATGGCTACACCTTC CASSRTGLYGYTF
. TRBJ1-2 . TRBV18 TGTGCCAGCTCCCTCGGGTCAAACTATGGCTACACCTTC CASSLGSNYGYTF
once TRBJ2-1 TRBD2 TRBV7-9 TGTGCCAGCAGCCCGGGGACTAGCTTCTATGAGCAGTTCTTC CASSPGTSFYEQFF
. TRBJ2-7 TRBD2 TRBV2 TGTGCCAGCATCGGGAGCGGGGGGGTAGGAGAGCAGTACTTC CASIGSGGVGEQYF
. TRBJ2-4 TRBD1 TRBV7-8 TGTGCCAGCAGCTTAATCAGACAGGGGAAAGGCATTCAGTACTTC CASSLIRQGKGIQYF
. TRBJ2-7 . TRBV29-1 TGCAGTGCCACCGTGGGGGGAGGAACCTACGAGCAGTACTTC CSATVGGGTYEQYF
. TRBJ2-7 TRBD2 TRBV19 TGTGCCAGTAGTATAGCTAGCGGGAGTTACGAGCAGTACTTC CASSIASGSYEQYF